The T cell receptor (beta chain) described here comes from a study of CD8 T cells in Susac syndrome (dated by TCRdb to between 2018 and 2021). Regarding the study in general: Repertoire sequencing was used to test whether CD8+ T cell activation and differentiation in Susac syndrome was antigen driven.

The germline V gene yields MDHEN for CDR1 and SYDVKM for CDR2. V is shortened by 2 bases, J by 4 bases, and the region joining them spans 20 bases. Spanning cysteine to phenylalanine, the CDR3 consists of 17 amino acids. Of all the DNA, just the CDR3 is kept, 51 bases in frame from base 1. RNA was extracted using the RNeasy kit, and about 0.5 to 1 ug of the RNA was reverse transcribed with random hexamers. TCR beta CDR3 regions were amplified with the immunoSEQ multiplex PCR assay covering 54 Vbeta and 13 Jbeta segments. Bias from PCR amplification was corrected by using a synthetic template baseline for primer optimization and for computational correction. The source study handled its data this way. Only productive sequences were kept, with reads annotated to V, D and J genes according to IMGT and analyzed in immunoSEQ Analyzer. Clonality was computed as one minus Shannon entropy normalized by log2 of the number of productive unique sequences. For each patient and control, public and private clones were evaluated within the 100 most prevalent clones. Susac-specific clones were defined as absent from healthy and MS cohorts, about 1,000 published viral clones and other ImmuneACCESS disease sequences. The public reads were reanalyzed by TCRdb: fastp trimming at Q25, MiXCR alignment, in-frame beta chains only. When rows share a CDR3 protein, they turn into one entry using the most common DNA and genes. The V and J calls come from TCRdb's annotation, not from the publication. A total of some 120,000 distinct CDR3 sequences appear in this sample, around 95% of them only once. Of the sample, over 0.065% is held by the ten largest clones.

Peripheral blood CD8+ and CD4+ T cells from healthy donors, Susac syndrome patients and multiple sclerosis patients were profiled using high-throughput TCR beta sequencing. Healthy donors were included as age- and sex-matched controls. CD8+ TEMRA cells were enriched by FACS, while bulk CD8+ and CD4+ T cells were purified by magnetic negative isolation. Blood was drawn into EDTA tubes, processed within 24 hours, and PBMCs were isolated by density gradient centrifugation. PBMCs intended for TCR sequencing were frozen in liquid nitrogen and were later thawed in a 37 degrees C water bath. A purity of at least 90% was achieved for sorted or isolated CD4+, CD8+ and CD8+ TEMRA cells. Overall results and qualifications from the work: The TCR sequencing and HLA analysis was acknowledged to have included a relatively small number of individuals.

To note about this clonotype: Its antigen is currently not known. The record has no base qualities; no much larger clone is one base away.

The receptor's source is a human donor in good health. Here the chain combines TRBV28 and TRBJ1-1; TRBD1 is a weak D gene call, 6 bases matching. Input material: CD4+ T cells from PBMCs. The bases are TGTGCCAGCAGTTTAATGAGGGGGGCGGAGGATCGCACTGAAGCTTTCTTT. Its translation is CASSLMRGAEDRTEAFF.